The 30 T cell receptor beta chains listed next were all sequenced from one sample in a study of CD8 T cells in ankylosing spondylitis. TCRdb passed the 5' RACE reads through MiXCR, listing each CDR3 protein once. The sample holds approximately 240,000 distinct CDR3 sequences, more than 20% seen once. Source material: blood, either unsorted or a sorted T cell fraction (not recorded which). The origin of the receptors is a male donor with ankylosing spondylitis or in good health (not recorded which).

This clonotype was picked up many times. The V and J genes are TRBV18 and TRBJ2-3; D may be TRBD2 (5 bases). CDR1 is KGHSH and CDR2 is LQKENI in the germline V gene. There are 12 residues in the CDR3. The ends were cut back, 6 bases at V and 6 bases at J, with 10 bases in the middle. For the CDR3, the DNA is TGTGCCAGCTCCGACTATGTGGATACGCAGTATTTT. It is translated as CASSDYVDTQYF.

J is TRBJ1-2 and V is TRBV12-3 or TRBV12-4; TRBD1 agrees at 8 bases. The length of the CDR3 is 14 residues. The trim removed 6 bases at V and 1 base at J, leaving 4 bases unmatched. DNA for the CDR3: TGTGCCAGCAGAAGACAGGGGATTAACTATGGCTACACCTTC. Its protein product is CASRRQGINYGYTF.

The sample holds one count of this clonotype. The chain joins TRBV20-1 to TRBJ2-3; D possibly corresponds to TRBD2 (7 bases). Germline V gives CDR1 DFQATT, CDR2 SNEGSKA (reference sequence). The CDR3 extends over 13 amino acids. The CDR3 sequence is CRLVGGAMDTQYF. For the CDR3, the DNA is TGCAGACTAGTGGGGGGGGCTATGGATACGCAGTATTTT.

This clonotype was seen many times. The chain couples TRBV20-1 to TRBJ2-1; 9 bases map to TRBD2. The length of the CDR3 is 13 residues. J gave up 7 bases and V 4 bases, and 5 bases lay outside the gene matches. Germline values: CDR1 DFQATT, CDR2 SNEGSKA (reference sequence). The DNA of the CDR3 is TGCAGTGCTAAGCGGGGGGTTGATAATGAGCAGTTCTTC. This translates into CSAKRGVDNEQFF.

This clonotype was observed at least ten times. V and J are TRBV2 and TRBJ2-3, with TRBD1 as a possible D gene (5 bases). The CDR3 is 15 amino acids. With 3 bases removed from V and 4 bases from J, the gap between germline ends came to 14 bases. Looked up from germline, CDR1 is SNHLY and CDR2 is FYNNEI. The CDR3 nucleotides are TGTGCCAGCAGTGACGCCCAGGGTAGTCCAGATACGCAGTATTTT. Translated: CASSDAQGSPDTQYF.

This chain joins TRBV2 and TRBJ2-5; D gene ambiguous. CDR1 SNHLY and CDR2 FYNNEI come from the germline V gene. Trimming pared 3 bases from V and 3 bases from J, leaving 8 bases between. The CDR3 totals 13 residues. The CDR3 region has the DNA TGTGCCAGCAGTGAGGGCCCAAAAGAGACCCAGTACTTC. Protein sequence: CASSEGPKETQYF.

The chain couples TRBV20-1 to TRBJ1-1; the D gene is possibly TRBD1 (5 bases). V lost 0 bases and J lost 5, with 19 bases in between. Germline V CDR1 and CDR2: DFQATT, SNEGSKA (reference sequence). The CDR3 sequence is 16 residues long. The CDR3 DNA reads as TGCAGTGCTAGAGATCCGGGGGGGATCAGTAGGACTGAAGCTTTCTTT. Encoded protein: CSARDPGGISRTEAFF.

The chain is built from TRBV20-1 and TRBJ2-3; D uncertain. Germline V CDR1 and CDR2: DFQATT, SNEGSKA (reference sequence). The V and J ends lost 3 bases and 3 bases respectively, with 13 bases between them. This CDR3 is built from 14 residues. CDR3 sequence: CSASGPGGTDTQYF. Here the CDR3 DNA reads TGCAGTGCTAGTGGGCCGGGTGGTACAGATACGCAGTATTTT.

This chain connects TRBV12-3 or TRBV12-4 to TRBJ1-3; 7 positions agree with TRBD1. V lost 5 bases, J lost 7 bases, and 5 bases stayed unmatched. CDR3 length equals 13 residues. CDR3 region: CASSIDRANTIYF. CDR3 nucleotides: TGTGCCAGCAGTATAGACAGGGCGAACACCATATATTTT.

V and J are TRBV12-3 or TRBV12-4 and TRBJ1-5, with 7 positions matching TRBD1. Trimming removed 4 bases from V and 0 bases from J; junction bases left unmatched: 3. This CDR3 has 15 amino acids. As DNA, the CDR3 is TGTGCCAGCAGTTCCCGGGACAGTAGCAATCAGCCCCAGCATTTT. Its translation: CASSSRDSSNQPQHF.

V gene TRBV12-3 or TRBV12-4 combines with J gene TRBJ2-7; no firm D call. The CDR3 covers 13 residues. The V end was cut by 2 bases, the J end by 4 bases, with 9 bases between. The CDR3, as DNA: TGTGCCAGCAGTTTAACGGCTATGTACGAGCAGTACTTC. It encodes CASSLTAMYEQYF.

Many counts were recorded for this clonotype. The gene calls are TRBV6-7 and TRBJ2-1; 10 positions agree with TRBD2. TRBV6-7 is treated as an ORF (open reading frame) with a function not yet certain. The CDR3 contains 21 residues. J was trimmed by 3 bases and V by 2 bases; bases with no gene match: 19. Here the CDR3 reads CASSYTDSGLAATSFYNEQFF. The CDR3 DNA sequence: TGTGCCAGCAGTTACACCGACAGTGGACTAGCGGCTACGTCTTTCTACAATGAGCAGTTCTTC.

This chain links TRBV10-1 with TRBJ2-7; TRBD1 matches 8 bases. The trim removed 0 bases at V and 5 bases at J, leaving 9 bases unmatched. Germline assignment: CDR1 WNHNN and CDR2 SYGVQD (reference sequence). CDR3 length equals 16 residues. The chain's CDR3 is CASSESKGQGSNEQYF. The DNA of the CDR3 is TGCGCCAGCAGTGAGTCGAAAGGACAGGGAAGCAACGAGCAGTACTTC.

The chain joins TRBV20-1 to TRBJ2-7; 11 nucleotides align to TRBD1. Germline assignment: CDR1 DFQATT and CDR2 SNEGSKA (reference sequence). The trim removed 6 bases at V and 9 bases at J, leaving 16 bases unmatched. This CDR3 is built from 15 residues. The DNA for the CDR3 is TGCAGTGCGCGGACAGGGGGCGGCCTCCAGTTCGGGCAGTACTTC. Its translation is CSARTGGGLQFGQYF.

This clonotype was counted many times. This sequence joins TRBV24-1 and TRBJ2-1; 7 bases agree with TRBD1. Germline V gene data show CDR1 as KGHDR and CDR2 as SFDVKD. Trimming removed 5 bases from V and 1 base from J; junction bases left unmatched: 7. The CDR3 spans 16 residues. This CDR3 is CATSGWTGASYNEQFF. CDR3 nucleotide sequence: TGTGCCACCAGTGGATGGACAGGCGCATCCTACAATGAGCAGTTCTTC.

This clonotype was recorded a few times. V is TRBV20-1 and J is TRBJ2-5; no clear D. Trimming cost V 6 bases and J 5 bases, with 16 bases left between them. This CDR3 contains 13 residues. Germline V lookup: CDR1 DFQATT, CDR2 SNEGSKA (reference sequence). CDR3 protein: CSAPWASRETQYF. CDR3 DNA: TGCAGTGCCCCCTGGGCTAGTCGGGAGACCCAGTACTTC.

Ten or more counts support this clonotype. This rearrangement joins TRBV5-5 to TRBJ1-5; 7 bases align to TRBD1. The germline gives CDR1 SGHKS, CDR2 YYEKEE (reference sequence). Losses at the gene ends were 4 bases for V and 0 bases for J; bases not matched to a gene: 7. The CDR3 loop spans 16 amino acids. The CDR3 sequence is CASSPGDSDSNQPQHF. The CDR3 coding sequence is TGTGCCAGCAGCCCCGGGGACAGCGATAGCAATCAGCCCCAGCATTTT.

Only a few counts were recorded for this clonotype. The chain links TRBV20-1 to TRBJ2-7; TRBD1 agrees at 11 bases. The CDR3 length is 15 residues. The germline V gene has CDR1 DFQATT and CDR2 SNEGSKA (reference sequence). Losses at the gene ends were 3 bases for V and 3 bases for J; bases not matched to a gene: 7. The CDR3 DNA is TGCAGTGCTAGGCCCGGGACAGGGGGACGCTACGAGCAGTACTTC. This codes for CSARPGTGGRYEQYF.

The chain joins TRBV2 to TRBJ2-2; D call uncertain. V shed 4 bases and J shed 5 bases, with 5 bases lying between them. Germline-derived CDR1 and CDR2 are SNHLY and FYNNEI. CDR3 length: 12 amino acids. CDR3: CASSVRTGELFF. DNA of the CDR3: TGTGCCAGCAGTGTAAGAACCGGGGAGCTGTTTTTT. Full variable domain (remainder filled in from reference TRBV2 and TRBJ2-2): EPEVTQTPSHQVTQMGQEVILRCVPISNHLYFYWYRQILGQKVEFLVSFYNNEISEKSEIFDDQFSVERPDGSNFTLKIRSTKLEDSAMYFCASSVRTGELFFGEGSRLTVL.

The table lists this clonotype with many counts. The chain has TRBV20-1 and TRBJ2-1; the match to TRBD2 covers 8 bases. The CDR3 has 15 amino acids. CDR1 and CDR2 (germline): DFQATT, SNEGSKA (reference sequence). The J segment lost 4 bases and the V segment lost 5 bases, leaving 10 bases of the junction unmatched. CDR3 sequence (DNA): TGCAGTGCTCAAGACGGGACTAGGAAATACAATGAGCAGTTCTTC. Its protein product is CSAQDGTRKYNEQFF.

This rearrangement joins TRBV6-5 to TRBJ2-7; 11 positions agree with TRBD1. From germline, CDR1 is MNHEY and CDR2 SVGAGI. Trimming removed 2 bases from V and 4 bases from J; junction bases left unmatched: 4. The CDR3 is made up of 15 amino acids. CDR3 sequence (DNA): TGTGCCAGCAGTTACGGGGGGACAGGGGGGTACGAGCAGTACTTC. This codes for CASSYGGTGGYEQYF.

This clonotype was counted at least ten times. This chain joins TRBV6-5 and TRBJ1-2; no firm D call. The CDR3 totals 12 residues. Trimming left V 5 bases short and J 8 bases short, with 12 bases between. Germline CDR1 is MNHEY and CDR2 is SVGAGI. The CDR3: CASSKGVDGYTF. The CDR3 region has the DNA TGTGCCAGCAGTAAAGGTGTGGACGGCTACACCTTC.

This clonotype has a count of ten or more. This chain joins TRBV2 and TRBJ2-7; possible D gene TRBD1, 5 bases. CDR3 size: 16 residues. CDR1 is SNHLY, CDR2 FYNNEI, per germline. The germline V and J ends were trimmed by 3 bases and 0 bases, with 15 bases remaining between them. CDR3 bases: TGTGCCAGCAGTGACCAGGGTCTTCGGGTCTCCTACGAGCAGTACTTC. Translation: CASSDQGLRVSYEQYF. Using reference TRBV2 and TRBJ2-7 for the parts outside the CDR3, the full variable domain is EPEVTQTPSHQVTQMGQEVILRCVPISNHLYFYWYRQILGQKVEFLVSFYNNEISEKSEIFDDQFSVERPDGSNFTLKIRSTKLEDSAMYFCASSDQGLRVSYEQYFGPGTRLTVT.

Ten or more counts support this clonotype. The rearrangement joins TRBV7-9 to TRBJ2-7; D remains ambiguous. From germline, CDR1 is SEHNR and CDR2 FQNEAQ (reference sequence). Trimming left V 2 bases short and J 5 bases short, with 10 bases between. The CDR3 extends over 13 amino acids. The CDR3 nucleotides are TGTGCCAGCAGCTTATCGAGGTCAGACGAGCAGTACTTC. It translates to CASSLSRSDEQYF.

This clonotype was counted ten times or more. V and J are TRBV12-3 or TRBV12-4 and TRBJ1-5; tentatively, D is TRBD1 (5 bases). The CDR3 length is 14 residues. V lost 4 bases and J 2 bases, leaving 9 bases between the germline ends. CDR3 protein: CASSWRRGNQPQHF. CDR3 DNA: TGTGCCAGCAGTTGGCGCAGGGGCAATCAGCCCCAGCATTTT.

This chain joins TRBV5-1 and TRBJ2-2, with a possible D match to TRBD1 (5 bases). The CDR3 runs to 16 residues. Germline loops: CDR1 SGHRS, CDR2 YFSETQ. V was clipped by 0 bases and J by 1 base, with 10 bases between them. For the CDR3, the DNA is TGCGCCAGCAGCTTGGCCTATCAGGGGAACACCGGGGAGCTGTTTTTT. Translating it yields CASSLAYQGNTGELFF.

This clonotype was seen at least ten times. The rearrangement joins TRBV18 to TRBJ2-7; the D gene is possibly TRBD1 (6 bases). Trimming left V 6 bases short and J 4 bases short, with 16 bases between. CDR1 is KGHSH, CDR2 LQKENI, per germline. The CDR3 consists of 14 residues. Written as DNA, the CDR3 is TGTGCCAGCTCGCAACAGGGCTGGGGGTACGAGCAGTACTTC. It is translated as CASSQQGWGYEQYF.

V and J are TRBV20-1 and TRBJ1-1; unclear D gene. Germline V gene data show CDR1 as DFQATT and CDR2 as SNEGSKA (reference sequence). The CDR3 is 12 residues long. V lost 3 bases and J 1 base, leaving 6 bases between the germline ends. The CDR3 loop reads CSASLGNTEAFF. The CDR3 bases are TGCAGTGCTAGTCTGGGGAACACTGAAGCTTTCTTT.

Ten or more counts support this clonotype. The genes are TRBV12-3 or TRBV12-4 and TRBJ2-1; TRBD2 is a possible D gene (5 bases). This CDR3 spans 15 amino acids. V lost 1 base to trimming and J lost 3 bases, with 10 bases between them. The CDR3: CASSLDGLNYNEQFF. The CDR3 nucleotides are TGTGCCAGCAGTTTAGACGGACTGAACTACAATGAGCAGTTCTTC.

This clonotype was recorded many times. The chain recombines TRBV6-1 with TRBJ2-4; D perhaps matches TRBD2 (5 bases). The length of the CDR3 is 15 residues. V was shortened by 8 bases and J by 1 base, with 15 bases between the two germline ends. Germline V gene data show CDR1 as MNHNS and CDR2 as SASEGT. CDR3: CASGRSGSAKNIQYF. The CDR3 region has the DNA TGTGCCAGCGGGAGATCAGGCTCGGCCAAAAACATTCAGTACTTC.